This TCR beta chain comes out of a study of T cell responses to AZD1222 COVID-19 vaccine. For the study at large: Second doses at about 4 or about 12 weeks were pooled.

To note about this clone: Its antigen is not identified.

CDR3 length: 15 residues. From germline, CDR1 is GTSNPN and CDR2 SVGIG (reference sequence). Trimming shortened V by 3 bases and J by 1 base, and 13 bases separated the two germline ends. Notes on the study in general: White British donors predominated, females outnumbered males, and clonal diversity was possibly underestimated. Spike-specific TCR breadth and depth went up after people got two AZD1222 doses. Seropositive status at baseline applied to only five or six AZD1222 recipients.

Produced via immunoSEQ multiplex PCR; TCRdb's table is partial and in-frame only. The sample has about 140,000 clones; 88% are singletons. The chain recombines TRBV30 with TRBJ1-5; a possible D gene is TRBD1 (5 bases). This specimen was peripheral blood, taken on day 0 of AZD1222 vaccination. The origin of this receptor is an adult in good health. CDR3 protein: CAWSAGTESNQPQHF. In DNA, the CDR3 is TGTGCCTGGAGCGCTGGGACGGAGAGCAATCAGCCCCAGCATTTT. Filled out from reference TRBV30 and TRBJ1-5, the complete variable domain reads SQTIHQWPATLVQPVGSPLSLECTVEGTSNPNLYWYRQAAGRGLQLLFYSVGIGQISSEVPQNLSASRPQDRQFILSSKKLLLSDSGFYLCAWSAGTESNQPQHFGDGTRLSIL.